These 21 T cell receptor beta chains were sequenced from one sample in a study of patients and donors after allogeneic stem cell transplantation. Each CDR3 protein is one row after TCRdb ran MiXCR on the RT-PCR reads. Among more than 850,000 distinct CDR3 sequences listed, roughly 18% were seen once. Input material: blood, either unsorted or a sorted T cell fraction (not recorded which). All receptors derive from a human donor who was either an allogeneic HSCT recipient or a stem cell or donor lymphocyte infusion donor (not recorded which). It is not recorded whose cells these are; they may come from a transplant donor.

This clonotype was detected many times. DNA for the CDR3: TGCAGCGGACAGCCAAGGCGCGGCACTGAAGCTTTCTTT. This translates into CSGQPRRGTEAFF. J is TRBJ1-1 and V is TRBV29-1; the D gene is possibly TRBD1 (5 bases). Germline assignment: CDR1 SQVTM and CDR2 ANQGSEA. V lost 7 bases, J lost 4 bases, and 16 bases lay in between. This CDR3 is 13 amino acids long.

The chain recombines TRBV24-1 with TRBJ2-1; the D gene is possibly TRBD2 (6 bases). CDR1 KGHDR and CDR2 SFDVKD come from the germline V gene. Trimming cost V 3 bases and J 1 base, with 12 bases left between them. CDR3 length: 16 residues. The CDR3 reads CATSDREVRSYNEQFF. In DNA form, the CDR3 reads TGTGCCACCAGTGATAGGGAGGTACGATCCTACAATGAGCAGTTCTTC.

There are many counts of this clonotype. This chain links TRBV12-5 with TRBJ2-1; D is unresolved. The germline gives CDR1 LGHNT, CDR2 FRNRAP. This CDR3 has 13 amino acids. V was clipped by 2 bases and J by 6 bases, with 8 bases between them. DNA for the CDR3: TGTGCTAGTGGTTTGCCCAGAATCAATGAGCAGTTCTTC. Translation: CASGLPRINEQFF.

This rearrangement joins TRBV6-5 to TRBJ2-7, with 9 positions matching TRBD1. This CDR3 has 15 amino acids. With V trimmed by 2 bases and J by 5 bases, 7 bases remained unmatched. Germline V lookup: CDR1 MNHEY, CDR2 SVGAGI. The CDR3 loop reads CASSYAGQGFDEQYF. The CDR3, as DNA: TGTGCCAGCAGTTACGCGGGACAGGGTTTCGACGAGCAGTACTTC.

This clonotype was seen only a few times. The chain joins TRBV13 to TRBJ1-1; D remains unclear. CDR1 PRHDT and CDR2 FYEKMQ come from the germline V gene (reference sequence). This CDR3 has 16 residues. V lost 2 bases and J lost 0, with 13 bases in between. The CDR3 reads CASSLTSPGMNTEAFF. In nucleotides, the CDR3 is TGTGCCAGCAGCTTAACCAGCCCGGGAATGAACACTGAAGCTTTCTTT.

The CDR3 protein is CASSDRGRGMNEQFF. The CDR3 nucleotides read TGTGCCAGCAGCGACAGGGGGAGAGGTATGAATGAGCAGTTCTTC. This chain links TRBV7-3 with TRBJ2-1, with 9 bases aligning to TRBD1. The germline V gene has CDR1 SGHTA and CDR2 FQGTGA. Trimming cost V 5 bases and J 7 bases; bases outside gene matches: 9. The CDR3 consists of 15 residues.

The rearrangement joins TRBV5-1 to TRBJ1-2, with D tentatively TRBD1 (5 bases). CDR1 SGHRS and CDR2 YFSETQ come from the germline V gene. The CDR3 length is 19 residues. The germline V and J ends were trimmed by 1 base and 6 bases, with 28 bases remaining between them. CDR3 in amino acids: CASSLMIVRDDSSRDGYTF. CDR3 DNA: TGCGCCAGCAGCTTGATGATAGTCAGGGACGACTCTTCTCGGGATGGCTACACCTTC.

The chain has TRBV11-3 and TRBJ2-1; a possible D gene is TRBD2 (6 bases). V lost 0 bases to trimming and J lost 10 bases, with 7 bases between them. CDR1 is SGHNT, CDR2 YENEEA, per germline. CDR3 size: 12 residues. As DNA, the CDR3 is TGTGCCAGCAGCTTAGACGGGGGAGAGCAGTTCTTC. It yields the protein CASSLDGGEQFF.

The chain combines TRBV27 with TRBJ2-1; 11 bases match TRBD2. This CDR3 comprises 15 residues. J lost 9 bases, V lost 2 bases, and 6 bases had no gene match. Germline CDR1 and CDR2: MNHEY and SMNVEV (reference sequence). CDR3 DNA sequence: TGTGCCAGCAGTTTAATGCCTAGCGGGGGGAGTGAGCAGTTCTTC. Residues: CASSLMPSGGSEQFF.

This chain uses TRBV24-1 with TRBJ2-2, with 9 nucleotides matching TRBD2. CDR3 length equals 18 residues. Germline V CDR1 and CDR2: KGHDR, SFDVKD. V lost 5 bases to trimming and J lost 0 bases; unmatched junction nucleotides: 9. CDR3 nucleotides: TGTGCCACCAGTGCGGCTAGCGGGGCCATATCGAACACCGGGGAGCTGTTTTTT. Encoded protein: CATSAASGAISNTGELFF.

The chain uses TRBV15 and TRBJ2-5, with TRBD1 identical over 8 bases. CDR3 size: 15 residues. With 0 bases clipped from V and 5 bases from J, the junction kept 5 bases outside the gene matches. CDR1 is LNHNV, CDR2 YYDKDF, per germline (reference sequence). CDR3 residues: CATSREQGARETQYF. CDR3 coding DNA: TGTGCCACCAGCAGAGAGCAGGGGGCGAGGGAGACCCAGTACTTC. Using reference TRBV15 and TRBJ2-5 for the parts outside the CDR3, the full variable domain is DAMVIQNPRYQVTQFGKPVTLSCSQTLNHNVMYWYQQKSSQAPKLLFHYYDKDFNNEADTPDNFQSRRPNTSFCFLDIRSPGLGDTAMYLCATSREQGARETQYFGPGTRLLVL.

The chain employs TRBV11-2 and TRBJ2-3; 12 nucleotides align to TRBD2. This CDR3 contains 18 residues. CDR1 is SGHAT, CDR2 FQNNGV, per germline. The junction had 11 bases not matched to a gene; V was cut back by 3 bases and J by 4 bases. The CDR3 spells CASSFPLAGGSKADTQYF. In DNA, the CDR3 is TGTGCCAGCAGCTTTCCTCTAGCGGGAGGGTCGAAGGCAGATACGCAGTATTTT.

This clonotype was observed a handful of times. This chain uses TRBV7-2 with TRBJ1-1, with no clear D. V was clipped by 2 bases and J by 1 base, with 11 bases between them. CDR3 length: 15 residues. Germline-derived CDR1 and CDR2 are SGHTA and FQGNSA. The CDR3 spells CASSLTGMGNTEAFF. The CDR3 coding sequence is TGTGCCAGCAGCTTAACCGGGATGGGGAACACTGAAGCTTTCTTT.

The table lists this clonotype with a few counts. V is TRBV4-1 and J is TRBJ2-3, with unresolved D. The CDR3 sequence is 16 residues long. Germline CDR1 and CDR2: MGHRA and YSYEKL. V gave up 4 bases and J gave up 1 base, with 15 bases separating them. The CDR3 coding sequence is TGCGCCAGCAGCCTCCGGGCGCCGGACGGCACAGATACGCAGTATTTT. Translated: CASSLRAPDGTDTQYF.

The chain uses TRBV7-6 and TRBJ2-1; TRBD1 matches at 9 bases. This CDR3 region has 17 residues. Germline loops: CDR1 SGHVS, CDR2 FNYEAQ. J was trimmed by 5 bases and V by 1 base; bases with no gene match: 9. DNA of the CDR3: TGTGCCAGCAGCTTAGTCATGGACAGGGGTTCTGACAATGAGCAGTTCTTC. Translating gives CASSLVMDRGSDNEQFF.

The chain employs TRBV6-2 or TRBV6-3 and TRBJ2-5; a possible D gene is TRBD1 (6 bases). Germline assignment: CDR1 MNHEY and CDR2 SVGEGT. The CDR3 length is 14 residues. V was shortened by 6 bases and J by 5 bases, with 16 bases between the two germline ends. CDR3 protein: CASSVGARRETQYF. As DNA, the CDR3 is TGTGCCAGCAGCGTGGGGGCGAGAAGGGAGACCCAGTACTTC.

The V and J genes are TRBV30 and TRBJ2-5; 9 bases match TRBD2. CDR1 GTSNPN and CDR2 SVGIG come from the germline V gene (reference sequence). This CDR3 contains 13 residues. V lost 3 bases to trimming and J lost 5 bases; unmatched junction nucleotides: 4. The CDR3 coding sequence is TGTGCCTGGAGCGGCGGGGGGGCGGAGACCCAGTACTTC. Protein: CAWSGGGAETQYF.

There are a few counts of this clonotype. CDR3 DNA: TGTGCCAGCAGTGAATTCGACAAGAACTATGGCTACACCTTC. It specifies CASSEFDKNYGYTF. J is TRBJ1-2 and V is TRBV25-1; D not certain. V lost 1 base to trimming and J lost 2 bases, with 8 bases between them. Germline assignment: CDR1 MGHDK and CDR2 SYGVNS. This CDR3 region has 14 residues.

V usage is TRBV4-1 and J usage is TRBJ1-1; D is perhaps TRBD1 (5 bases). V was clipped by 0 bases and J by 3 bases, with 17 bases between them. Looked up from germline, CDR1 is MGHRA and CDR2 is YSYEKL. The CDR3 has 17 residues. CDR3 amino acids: CASSQDPRGARDTEAFF. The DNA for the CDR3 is TGCGCCAGCAGCCAAGATCCTCGTGGGGCGCGGGACACTGAAGCTTTCTTT.

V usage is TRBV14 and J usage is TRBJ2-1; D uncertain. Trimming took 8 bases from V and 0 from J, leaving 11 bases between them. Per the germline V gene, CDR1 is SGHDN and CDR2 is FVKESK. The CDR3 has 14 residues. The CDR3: CASVSDSSYNEQFF. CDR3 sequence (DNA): TGTGCCAGCGTCAGCGATAGCTCCTACAATGAGCAGTTCTTC.

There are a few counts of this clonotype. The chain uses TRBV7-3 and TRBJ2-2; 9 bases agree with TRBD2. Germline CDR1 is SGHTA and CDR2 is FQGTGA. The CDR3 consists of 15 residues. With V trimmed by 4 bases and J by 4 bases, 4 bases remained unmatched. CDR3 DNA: TGTGCCAGCAGCTCAGTGCGGGGGGGCACCGGGGAGCTGTTTTTT. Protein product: CASSSVRGGTGELFF.